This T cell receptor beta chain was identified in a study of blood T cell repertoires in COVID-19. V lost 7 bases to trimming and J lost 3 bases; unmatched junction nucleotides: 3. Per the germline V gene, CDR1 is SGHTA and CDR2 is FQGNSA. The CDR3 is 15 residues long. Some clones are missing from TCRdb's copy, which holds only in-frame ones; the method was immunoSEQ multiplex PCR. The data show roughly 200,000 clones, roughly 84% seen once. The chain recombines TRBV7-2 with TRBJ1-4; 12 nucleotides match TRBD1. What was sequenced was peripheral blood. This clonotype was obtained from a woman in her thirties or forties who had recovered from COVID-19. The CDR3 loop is CASTGTGGSNEKLFF. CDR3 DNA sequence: TGTGCCAGCACCGGGACAGGGGGCTCTAATGAAAAACTGTTTTTT.